This TCR beta chain was sequenced during a study of cytomegalovirus exposure and HLA in healthy donors. Study results and limitations: Reported results showed that the classifier diagnosed cytomegalovirus status with high specificity and sensitivity. Immune exposure information comprised only CMV serostatus. Cytomegalovirus-associated TCR beta chains were listed, numbering under 200.

This PCR relied on a set of 60 Vbeta primers and 13 Jbeta primers. The data were produced by immunoSEQ multiplex PCR, yet TCRdb's version contains in-frame clones alone and is incomplete. The sample holds about 160,000 clones; approximately 80% are singletons and the top ten take around 1.3%. A note on this clone: The target antigen is unknown.

The CDR3 sequence is 19 residues long. Trimming at V came to 6 bases and at J to 6 bases, leaving 18 bases not matched to a gene. Germline CDR1 reads SGHAT; CDR2 reads FQNNGV. The receptor was isolated from a woman between 50 and 59 years old in good health and CMV-seronegative. Sequences were obtained from PBMCs. The rearrangement joins TRBV11-2 to TRBJ2-7; 15 bases align to TRBD2. CDR3 nucleotides: TGTGCCAGCAGTCCCCGTGGGACTAGCGGGAGGCTCGTGGGGGGCGAGCAGTACTTC. Its translation: CASSPRGTSGRLVGGEQYF.